This TCR beta chain was captured by sequencing in a study of cytomegalovirus exposure and HLA in healthy donors. The study's findings and limits: The authors later found HLA-associated TCR beta chains more clonally expanded than equally common others.

Use of 60 Vbeta and 13 Jbeta primers characterized the PCR. Method: immunoSEQ multiplex PCR; TCRdb's copy keeps in-frame clones and lacks some. The profile shows roughly 140,000 clones, roughly four fifths of them singletons. Worth noting for this clone: Its target is not known.

The CDR3 has 16 residues. Germline CDR1 is SGHKS and CDR2 is YYEKEE (reference sequence). The V gene lost 4 bases and the J gene lost 0 bases, with 15 bases spanning the gap. The receptor was derived from a woman aged 45-65 years in good health and CMV-seronegative. The chain links TRBV5-5 to TRBJ2-3; D unresolved. The sample consisted of PBMCs. CDR3 residues: CASSRESSSSTDTQYF. CDR3 coding DNA: TGTGCCAGCAGCCGCGAGAGCTCCTCTAGCACAGATACGCAGTATTTT.